This T cell receptor beta chain was recovered during a study of control samples from healthy donors and cancer patients. Looked up from germline, CDR1 is SGHRS and CDR2 is YFSETQ. With V trimmed by 4 bases and J by 6 bases, 3 bases remained unmatched. This CDR3 contains 15 residues. Method: immunoSEQ multiplex PCR; TCRdb's copy keeps in-frame clones and lacks some. The sample yields over 100,000 clones, 92% seen once. This receptor was obtained from a woman in her fifties or sixties in good health. The sequencing input was blood. This chain connects TRBV5-1 to TRBJ2-1; the match to TRBD2 covers 14 bases. The DNA of the CDR3 is TGCGCCAGCAGCGGGGGACTAGCGGGAGCCAATGAGCAGTTCTTC. Residues: CASSGGLAGANEQFF.